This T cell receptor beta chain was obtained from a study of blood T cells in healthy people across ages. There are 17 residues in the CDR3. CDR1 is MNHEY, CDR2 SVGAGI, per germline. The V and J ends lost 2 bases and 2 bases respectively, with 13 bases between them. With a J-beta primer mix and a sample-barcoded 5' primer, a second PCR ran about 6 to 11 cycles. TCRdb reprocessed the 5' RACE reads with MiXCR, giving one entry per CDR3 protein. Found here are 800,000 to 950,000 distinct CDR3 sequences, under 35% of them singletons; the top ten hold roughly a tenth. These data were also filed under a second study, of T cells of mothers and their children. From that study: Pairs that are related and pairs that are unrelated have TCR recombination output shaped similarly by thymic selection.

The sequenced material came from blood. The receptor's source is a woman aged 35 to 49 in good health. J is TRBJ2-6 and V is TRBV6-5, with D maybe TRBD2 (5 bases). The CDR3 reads CASSYRRTEAGANVLTF. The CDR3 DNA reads TGTGCCAGCAGTTACCGGAGGACGGAAGCTGGGGCCAACGTCCTGACTTTC.